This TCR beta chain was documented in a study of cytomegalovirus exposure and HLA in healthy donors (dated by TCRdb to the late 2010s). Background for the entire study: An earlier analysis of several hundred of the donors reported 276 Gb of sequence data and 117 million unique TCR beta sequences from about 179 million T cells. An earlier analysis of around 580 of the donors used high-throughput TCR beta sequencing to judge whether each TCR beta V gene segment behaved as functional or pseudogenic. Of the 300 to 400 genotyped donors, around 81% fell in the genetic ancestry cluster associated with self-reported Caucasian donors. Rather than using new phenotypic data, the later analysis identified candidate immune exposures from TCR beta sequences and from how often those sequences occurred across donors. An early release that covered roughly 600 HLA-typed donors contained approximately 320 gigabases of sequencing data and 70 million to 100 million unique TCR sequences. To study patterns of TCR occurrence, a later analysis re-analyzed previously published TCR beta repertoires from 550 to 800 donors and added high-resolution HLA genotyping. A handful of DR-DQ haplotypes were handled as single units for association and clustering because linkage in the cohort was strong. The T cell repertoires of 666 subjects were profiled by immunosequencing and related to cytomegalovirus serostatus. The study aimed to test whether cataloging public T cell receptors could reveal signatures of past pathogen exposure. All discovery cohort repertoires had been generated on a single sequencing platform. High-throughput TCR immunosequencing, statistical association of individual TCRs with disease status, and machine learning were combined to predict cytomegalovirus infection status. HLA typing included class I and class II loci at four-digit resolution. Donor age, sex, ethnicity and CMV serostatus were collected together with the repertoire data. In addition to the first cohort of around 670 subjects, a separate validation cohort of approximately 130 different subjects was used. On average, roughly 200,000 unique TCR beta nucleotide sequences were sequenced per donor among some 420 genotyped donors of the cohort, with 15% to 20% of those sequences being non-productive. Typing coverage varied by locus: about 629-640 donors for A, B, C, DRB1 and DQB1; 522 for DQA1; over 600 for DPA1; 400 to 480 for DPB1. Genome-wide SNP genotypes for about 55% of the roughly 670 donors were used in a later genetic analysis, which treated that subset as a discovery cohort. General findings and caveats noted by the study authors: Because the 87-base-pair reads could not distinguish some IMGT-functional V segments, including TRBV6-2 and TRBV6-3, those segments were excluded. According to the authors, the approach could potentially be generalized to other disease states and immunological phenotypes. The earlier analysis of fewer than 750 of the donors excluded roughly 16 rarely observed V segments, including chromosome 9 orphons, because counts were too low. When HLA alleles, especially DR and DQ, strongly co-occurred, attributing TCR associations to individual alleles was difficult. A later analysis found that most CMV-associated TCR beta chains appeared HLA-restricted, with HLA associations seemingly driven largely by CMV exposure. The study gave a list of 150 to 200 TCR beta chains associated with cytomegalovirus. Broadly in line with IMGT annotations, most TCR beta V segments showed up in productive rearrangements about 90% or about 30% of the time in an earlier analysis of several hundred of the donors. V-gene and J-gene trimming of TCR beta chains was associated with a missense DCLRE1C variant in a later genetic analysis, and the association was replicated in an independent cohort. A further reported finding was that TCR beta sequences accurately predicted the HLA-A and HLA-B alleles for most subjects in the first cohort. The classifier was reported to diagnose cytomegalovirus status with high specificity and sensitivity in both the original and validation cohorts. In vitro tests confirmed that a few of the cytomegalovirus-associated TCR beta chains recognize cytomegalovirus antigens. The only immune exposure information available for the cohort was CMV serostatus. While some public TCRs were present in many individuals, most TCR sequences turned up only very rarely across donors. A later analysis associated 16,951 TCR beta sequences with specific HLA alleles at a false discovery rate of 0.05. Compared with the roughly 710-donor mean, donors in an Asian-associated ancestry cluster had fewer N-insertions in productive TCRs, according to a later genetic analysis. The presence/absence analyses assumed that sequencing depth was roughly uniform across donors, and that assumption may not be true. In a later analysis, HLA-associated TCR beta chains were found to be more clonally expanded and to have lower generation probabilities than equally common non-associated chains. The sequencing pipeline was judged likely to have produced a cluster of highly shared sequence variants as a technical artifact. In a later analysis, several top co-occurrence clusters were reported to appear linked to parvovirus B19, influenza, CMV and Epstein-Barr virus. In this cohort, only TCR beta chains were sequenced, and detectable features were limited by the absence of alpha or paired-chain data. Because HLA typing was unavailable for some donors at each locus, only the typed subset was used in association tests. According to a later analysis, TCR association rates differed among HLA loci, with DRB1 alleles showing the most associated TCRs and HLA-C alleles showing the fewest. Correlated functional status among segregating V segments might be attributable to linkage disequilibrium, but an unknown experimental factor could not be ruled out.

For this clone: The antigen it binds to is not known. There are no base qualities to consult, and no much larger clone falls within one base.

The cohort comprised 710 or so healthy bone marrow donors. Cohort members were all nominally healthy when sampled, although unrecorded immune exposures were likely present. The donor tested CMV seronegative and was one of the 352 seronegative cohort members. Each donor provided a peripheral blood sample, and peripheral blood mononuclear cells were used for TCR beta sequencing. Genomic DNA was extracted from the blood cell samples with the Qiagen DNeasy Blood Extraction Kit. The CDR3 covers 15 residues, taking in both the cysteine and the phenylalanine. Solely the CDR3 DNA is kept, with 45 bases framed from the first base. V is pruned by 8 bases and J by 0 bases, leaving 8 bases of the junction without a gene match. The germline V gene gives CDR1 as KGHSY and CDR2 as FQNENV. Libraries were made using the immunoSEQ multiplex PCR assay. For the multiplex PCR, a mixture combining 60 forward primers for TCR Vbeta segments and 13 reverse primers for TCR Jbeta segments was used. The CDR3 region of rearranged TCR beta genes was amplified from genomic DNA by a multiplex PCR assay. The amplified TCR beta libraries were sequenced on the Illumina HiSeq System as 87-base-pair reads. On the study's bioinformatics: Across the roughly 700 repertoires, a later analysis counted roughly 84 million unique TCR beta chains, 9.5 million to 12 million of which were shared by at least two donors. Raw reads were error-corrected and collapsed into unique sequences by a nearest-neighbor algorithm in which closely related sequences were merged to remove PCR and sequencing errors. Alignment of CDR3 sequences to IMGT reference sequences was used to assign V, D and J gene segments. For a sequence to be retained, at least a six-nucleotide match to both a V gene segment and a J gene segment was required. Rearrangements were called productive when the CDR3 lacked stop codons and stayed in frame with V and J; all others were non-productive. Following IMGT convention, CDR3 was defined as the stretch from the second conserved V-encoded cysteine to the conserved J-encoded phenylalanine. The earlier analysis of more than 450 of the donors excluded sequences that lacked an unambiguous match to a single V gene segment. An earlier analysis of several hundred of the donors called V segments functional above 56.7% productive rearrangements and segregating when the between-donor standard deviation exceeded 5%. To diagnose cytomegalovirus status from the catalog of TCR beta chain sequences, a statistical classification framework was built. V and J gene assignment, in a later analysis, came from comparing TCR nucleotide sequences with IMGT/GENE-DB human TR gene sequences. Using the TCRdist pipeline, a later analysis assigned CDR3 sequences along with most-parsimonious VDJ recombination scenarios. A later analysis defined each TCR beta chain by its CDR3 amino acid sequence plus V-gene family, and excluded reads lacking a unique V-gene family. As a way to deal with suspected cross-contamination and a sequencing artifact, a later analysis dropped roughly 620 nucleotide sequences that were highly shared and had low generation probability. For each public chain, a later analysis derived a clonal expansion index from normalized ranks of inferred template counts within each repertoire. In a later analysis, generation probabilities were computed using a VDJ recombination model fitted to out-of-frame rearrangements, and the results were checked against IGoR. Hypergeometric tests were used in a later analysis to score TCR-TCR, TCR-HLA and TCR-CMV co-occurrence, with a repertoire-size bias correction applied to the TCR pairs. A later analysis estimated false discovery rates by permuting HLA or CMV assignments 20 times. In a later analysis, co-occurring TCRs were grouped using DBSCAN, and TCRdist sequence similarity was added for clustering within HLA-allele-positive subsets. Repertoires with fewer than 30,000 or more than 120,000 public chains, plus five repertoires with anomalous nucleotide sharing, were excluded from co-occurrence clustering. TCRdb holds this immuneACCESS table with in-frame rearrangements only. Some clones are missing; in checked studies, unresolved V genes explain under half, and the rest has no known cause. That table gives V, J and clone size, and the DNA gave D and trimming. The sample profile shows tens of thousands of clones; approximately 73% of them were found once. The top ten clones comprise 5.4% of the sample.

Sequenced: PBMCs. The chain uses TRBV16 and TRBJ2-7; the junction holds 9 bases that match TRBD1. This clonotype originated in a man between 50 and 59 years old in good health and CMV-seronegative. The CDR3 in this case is CASAGGTGSSYEQYF. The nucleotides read TGTGCCAGCGCCGGGGGGACAGGGTCCTCCTACGAGCAGTACTTC.